These T cell receptor beta chains were read from a single sample in a study of shared clonotypes between healthy human individuals. Using immunoSEQ multiplex PCR, the repertoire was profiled, and TCRdb retains in-frame clones only, with some absent. The table lists about 2 million clones, less than 95% of them singletons. The sequencing sample was made of naive CD8+ T cells sorted from blood. The receptors shown here come from a young man in good health. Both conserved end residues are part of each CDR3. The D gene is left open where the match is weak. Part of the rows lack a size; the others show once, few, many or a class for expanded clones.

d_call: -
v_call: TRBV6-5
clone_size: -
j_call: TRBJ2-5
cdr3_length: 14
cdr3_nt: TGTGCCAGCAGTTACGTGGGGTGGGCAGAGACCCAGTACTTC
cdr3_aa: CASSYVGWAETQYF

d_call: -
v_call: TRBV11-2
clone_size: -
j_call: TRBJ2-4
cdr3_length: 15
cdr3_nt: TGTGCCAGCAGCTTAGATTGGGGTTTCGAAAACATTCAGTACTTC
cdr3_aa: CASSLDWGFENIQYF

d_call: -
v_call: TRBV13
clone_size: -
j_call: TRBJ1-2
cdr3_length: 17
cdr3_nt: TGTGCCAGCAGCTTAGGCCCTTATACCGGGGGCAGCGATGGCTACACCTTC
cdr3_aa: CASSLGPYTGGSDGYTF

d_call: -
v_call: TRBV28
clone_size: -
j_call: TRBJ2-4
cdr3_length: 15
cdr3_nt: TGTGCCAGCAGGGGGGACGGCGTTGGGCTTGGTTCTCAGTACTTC
cdr3_aa: CASRGDGVGLGSQYF

d_call: -
v_call: TRBV25-1
clone_size: -
j_call: TRBJ1-5
cdr3_length: 13
cdr3_nt: TGTGCCAGCAGTATGGGGGAGGGTCAGCCCCAGCATTTT
cdr3_aa: CASSMGEGQPQHF

d_call: TRBD2
v_call: TRBV5-1
clone_size: -
j_call: TRBJ2-2
cdr3_length: 19
cdr3_nt: TGCGCCAGCAGCGGAAACTCCGGGAGGAACCGTGGGGTCACCGGGGAGCTGTTTTTT
cdr3_aa: CASSGNSGRNRGVTGELFF

d_call: -
v_call: TRBV11-2
clone_size: -
j_call: TRBJ1-4
cdr3_length: 15
cdr3_nt: TGTGCCAGCAGCCACCCCACAGGAGCAAATGAAAAACTGTTTTTT
cdr3_aa: CASSHPTGANEKLFF

d_call: -
v_call: TRBV27
clone_size: -
j_call: TRBJ2-3
cdr3_length: 15
cdr3_nt: TGTGCCAGCAGCCCCCTGGGATATAGCACAGATACGCAGTATTTT
cdr3_aa: CASSPLGYSTDTQYF

d_call: -
v_call: TRBV27
clone_size: -
j_call: TRBJ2-1
cdr3_length: 13
cdr3_nt: TGTGCCAGCAGTTTATCTAGGTACAATGAGCAGTTCTTC
cdr3_aa: CASSLSRYNEQFF

d_call: -
v_call: TRBV7-9
clone_size: -
j_call: TRBJ1-4
cdr3_length: 17
cdr3_nt: TGTGCCAGCAGCTCGATTTCAAGCGGGGCGTTGCGTGAAAAACTGTTTTTT
cdr3_aa: CASSSISSGALREKLFF

d_call: -
v_call: TRBV28
clone_size: once
j_call: TRBJ2-1
cdr3_length: 15
cdr3_nt: TGTGCCAGCAGCCGGGACCCAAATTTGTACAATGAGCAGTTCTTC
cdr3_aa: CASSRDPNLYNEQFF

d_call: -
v_call: TRBV5-6
clone_size: -
j_call: TRBJ1-6
cdr3_length: 15
cdr3_nt: TGTGCCAGCAGCTTTGGGTTAGCGTCTAATTCACCCCTCCACTTT
cdr3_aa: CASSFGLASNSPLHF

d_call: -
v_call: TRBV11-2
clone_size: -
j_call: TRBJ2-3
cdr3_length: 16
cdr3_nt: TGTGCCAGCAGCTTCTATCTGATCAAGGGAGCAGATACGCAGTATTTT
cdr3_aa: CASSFYLIKGADTQYF

d_call: TRBD1
v_call: TRBV6-1
clone_size: -
j_call: TRBJ1-5
cdr3_length: 14
cdr3_nt: TGTGCCAGCAGACTGGGACAGAGCAATCAGCCCCAGCATTTT
cdr3_aa: CASRLGQSNQPQHF

d_call: -
v_call: TRBV10-3
clone_size: -
j_call: TRBJ1-6
cdr3_length: 13
cdr3_nt: TGTGCCATCAGTGAGTCCAGTAATTCACCCCTCCACTTT
cdr3_aa: CAISESSNSPLHF

d_call: -
v_call: TRBV6-5
clone_size: -
j_call: TRBJ1-1
cdr3_length: 15
cdr3_nt: TGTGCCAGCAGCCGCCCCCACAGGGATAACACTGAAGCTTTCTTT
cdr3_aa: CASSRPHRDNTEAFF

d_call: -
v_call: TRBV6-5
clone_size: -
j_call: TRBJ1-2
cdr3_length: 14
cdr3_nt: TGTGCCAGCAAATTCTACTCCTCCCGCTATGGCTACACCTTC
cdr3_aa: CASKFYSSRYGYTF

d_call: -
v_call: TRBV5-4
clone_size: -
j_call: TRBJ2-7
cdr3_length: 13
cdr3_nt: TGTGCCAGCAGCCCGGGGCCCTTATACGAGCAGTACTTC
cdr3_aa: CASSPGPLYEQYF

d_call: TRBD1
v_call: TRBV6-6
clone_size: -
j_call: TRBJ2-1
cdr3_length: 16
cdr3_nt: TGTGCCAGCAGCGCCGAGGGACAGATTCTGGGAGATGAGCAGTTCTTC
cdr3_aa: CASSAEGQILGDEQFF

d_call: -
v_call: TRBV13
clone_size: -
j_call: TRBJ2-4
cdr3_length: 14
cdr3_nt: TGTGCCAGCAGCGCCCAATACCGGGAAAACATTCAGTACTTC
cdr3_aa: CASSAQYRENIQYF

d_call: TRBD1
v_call: TRBV10-2
clone_size: -
j_call: TRBJ2-1
cdr3_length: 14
cdr3_nt: TGCGCCAGCAGTCCCGGGACAGACTACAATGAGCAGTTCTTC
cdr3_aa: CASSPGTDYNEQFF

d_call: -
v_call: TRBV5-6
clone_size: -
j_call: TRBJ1-1
cdr3_length: 15
cdr3_nt: TGTGCCAGCAGCTCCGGGGACGGCCTGAACACTGAAGCTTTCTTT
cdr3_aa: CASSSGDGLNTEAFF

d_call: -
v_call: TRBV5-1
clone_size: -
j_call: TRBJ2-3
cdr3_length: 14
cdr3_nt: TGCGCCAGCAGCTTGGACGTATACACAGATACGCAGTATTTT
cdr3_aa: CASSLDVYTDTQYF

d_call: -
v_call: TRBV7-9
clone_size: -
j_call: TRBJ2-2
cdr3_length: 15
cdr3_nt: TGTGCCAGCAGCCCATCGGGGGCTGTCACCGGGGAGCTGTTTTTT
cdr3_aa: CASSPSGAVTGELFF

d_call: TRBD2
v_call: TRBV28
clone_size: -
j_call: TRBJ2-7
cdr3_length: 14
cdr3_nt: TGTGCCAGCAGTTTACTAGCGGGGATGGGATCGTTTTACTTC
cdr3_aa: CASSLLAGMGSFYF

d_call: -
v_call: TRBV10-1
clone_size: few
j_call: TRBJ2-1
cdr3_length: 14
cdr3_nt: TGCGCCAGCAGTTCCACCCCGATGAACAATGAGCAGTTCTTC
cdr3_aa: CASSSTPMNNEQFF

d_call: -
v_call: TRBV27
clone_size: -
j_call: TRBJ2-7
cdr3_length: 15
cdr3_nt: TGTGCCAGCAGTTCCTTCTCCGGGACAAGCTACGAGCAGTACTTC
cdr3_aa: CASSSFSGTSYEQYF

d_call: -
v_call: TRBV19
clone_size: few
j_call: TRBJ1-2
cdr3_length: 13
cdr3_nt: TGTGCCAGTAGTATTGGGGGTTTTGATGGCTACACCTTC
cdr3_aa: CASSIGGFDGYTF

d_call: -
v_call: TRBV19
clone_size: -
j_call: TRBJ1-4
cdr3_length: 13
cdr3_nt: TGTGCCAGTAGTATCACGCCTTGGTTTGAACTGTTTTTT
cdr3_aa: CASSITPWFELFF

d_call: TRBD2
v_call: TRBV2
clone_size: once
j_call: TRBJ2-2
cdr3_length: 17
cdr3_nt: TGTGCCAGCAGTGATCCGGGTAGCGGGGGACTTGGCGGGGAGCTGTTTTTT
cdr3_aa: CASSDPGSGGLGGELFF

d_call: TRBD2
v_call: TRBV5-1
clone_size: -
j_call: TRBJ2-1
cdr3_length: 19
cdr3_nt: TGCGCCAGCAGCGGAGGACTAGCGGGCCGACCCAGCTCCTACAATGAGCAGTTCTTC
cdr3_aa: CASSGGLAGRPSSYNEQFF

d_call: TRBD1
v_call: TRBV19
clone_size: -
j_call: TRBJ2-1
cdr3_length: 13
cdr3_nt: TGTGCCAGTAGTAGGATACAGGGGGAAGAGCAGTTCTTC
cdr3_aa: CASSRIQGEEQFF

d_call: -
v_call: TRBV6-5
clone_size: once
j_call: TRBJ1-1
cdr3_length: 14
cdr3_nt: TGTGCCAGCAGTCCACAGGGCATGAACACTGAAGCTTTCTTT
cdr3_aa: CASSPQGMNTEAFF

d_call: -
v_call: TRBV6-4
clone_size: -
j_call: TRBJ2-5
cdr3_length: 12
cdr3_nt: TGTGCCAGCAGTGACTCAGGGGAGACCCAGTACTTC
cdr3_aa: CASSDSGETQYF

d_call: TRBD1
v_call: TRBV10-3
clone_size: -
j_call: TRBJ2-7
cdr3_length: 14
cdr3_nt: TGTGCCATCAGTGAGTCCGGGACAGGGTACGAGCAGTACTTC
cdr3_aa: CAISESGTGYEQYF

d_call: TRBD2
v_call: TRBV9
clone_size: -
j_call: TRBJ2-1
cdr3_length: 17
cdr3_nt: TGTGCCAGCAGCGTATCCAGTATTGGACTAGCCGACAATGAGCAGTTCTTC
cdr3_aa: CASSVSSIGLADNEQFF

d_call: -
v_call: TRBV4-3
clone_size: -
j_call: TRBJ1-1
cdr3_length: 13
cdr3_nt: TGCGCCAGCAGCCAAGATATTGTCACTGAAGCTTTCTTT
cdr3_aa: CASSQDIVTEAFF

d_call: -
v_call: TRBV9
clone_size: few
j_call: TRBJ1-1
cdr3_length: 14
cdr3_nt: TGTGCCAGCAGCGTAGGAGGGGTGAACACTGAAGCTTTCTTT
cdr3_aa: CASSVGGVNTEAFF

d_call: -
v_call: TRBV29-1
clone_size: -
j_call: TRBJ1-1
cdr3_length: 12
cdr3_nt: TGCAGCGCAGGGACGGGGAACACTGAAGCTTTCTTT
cdr3_aa: CSAGTGNTEAFF

d_call: TRBD1
v_call: TRBV4-1
clone_size: -
j_call: TRBJ2-3
cdr3_length: 14
cdr3_nt: TGCGCCAGCAGCCAAGATTGGGGACAGGATACGCAGTATTTT
cdr3_aa: CASSQDWGQDTQYF

d_call: TRBD2
v_call: TRBV7-2
clone_size: -
j_call: TRBJ2-7
cdr3_length: 15
cdr3_nt: TGTGCCAGCAGCTTAAGGCTAGCGGGGGGCTACGAGCAGTACTTC
cdr3_aa: CASSLRLAGGYEQYF

d_call: TRBD2
v_call: TRBV5-6
clone_size: -
j_call: TRBJ2-7
cdr3_length: 12
cdr3_nt: TGTGCCAGCCGGGGACTAGCTCCCGAGCAGTACTTC
cdr3_aa: CASRGLAPEQYF

d_call: TRBD2
v_call: TRBV27
clone_size: -
j_call: TRBJ2-7
cdr3_length: 16
cdr3_nt: TGTGCCAGCAGTTTAGTCGCGGGGGGCCTCCCCTACGAGCAGTACTTC
cdr3_aa: CASSLVAGGLPYEQYF

d_call: TRBD1
v_call: TRBV25-1
clone_size: -
j_call: TRBJ1-2
cdr3_length: 13
cdr3_nt: TGTGCCAGCAGTGAGGACAGGGTTAATGGCTACACCTTC
cdr3_aa: CASSEDRVNGYTF

d_call: TRBD1
v_call: TRBV9
clone_size: -
j_call: TRBJ1-2
cdr3_length: 14
cdr3_nt: TGTGCCAGCAGCGCAGGGGGAGGGAACTATGGCTACACCTTC
cdr3_aa: CASSAGGGNYGYTF

d_call: -
v_call: TRBV30
clone_size: -
j_call: TRBJ2-7
cdr3_length: 12
cdr3_nt: TGTGCCTGGAGTTCGGACAGCCCGGAGCAGTACTTC
cdr3_aa: CAWSSDSPEQYF

d_call: -
v_call: TRBV7-8
clone_size: -
j_call: TRBJ2-5
cdr3_length: 12
cdr3_nt: TGTGCCAGCAGCTTAGCGGGGCAGACCCAGTACTTC
cdr3_aa: CASSLAGQTQYF

d_call: -
v_call: TRBV29-1
clone_size: -
j_call: TRBJ2-5
cdr3_length: 14
cdr3_nt: TGCAGCGTTGAATTACAGATCCTCCAAGAGACCCAGTACTTC
cdr3_aa: CSVELQILQETQYF

d_call: TRBD1
v_call: TRBV4-1
clone_size: -
j_call: TRBJ2-7
cdr3_length: 14
cdr3_nt: TGCGCCAGCAGCCCCGGACAGGACCACTACGAGCAGTACTTC
cdr3_aa: CASSPGQDHYEQYF

d_call: -
v_call: TRBV11-2
clone_size: -
j_call: TRBJ2-7
cdr3_length: 16
cdr3_nt: TGTGCCAGCAGCTTAGCCGGGGGACACCTCTCCTACGAGCAGTACTTC
cdr3_aa: CASSLAGGHLSYEQYF

d_call: -
v_call: TRBV7-9
clone_size: -
j_call: TRBJ2-7
cdr3_length: 14
cdr3_nt: TGTGCCAGCAGTCCGTCCCGGGAAGCCTACGAGCAGTACTTC
cdr3_aa: CASSPSREAYEQYF

d_call: TRBD1
v_call: TRBV4-3
clone_size: -
j_call: TRBJ1-2
cdr3_length: 17
cdr3_nt: TGCGCCAGCAGTCAGAGAAGGACAGGGGGATGGTACTATGGCTACACCTTC
cdr3_aa: CASSQRRTGGWYYGYTF

d_call: TRBD2
v_call: TRBV6-5
clone_size: -
j_call: TRBJ2-7
cdr3_length: 15
cdr3_nt: TGTGCCAGCAGTTTAGGACTAGCGGGAACCTACGAGCAGTACTTC
cdr3_aa: CASSLGLAGTYEQYF

d_call: -
v_call: TRBV5-5
clone_size: -
j_call: TRBJ2-6
cdr3_length: 17
cdr3_nt: TGTGCCAGCAGCTTGGTCCAGCTTGACTCTGGGGCCAACGTCCTGACTTTC
cdr3_aa: CASSLVQLDSGANVLTF

d_call: -
v_call: TRBV2
clone_size: -
j_call: TRBJ1-1
cdr3_length: 16
cdr3_nt: TGTGCCAGCAGCAACGTACCCAGAGGAGTGAACACTGAAGCTTTCTTT
cdr3_aa: CASSNVPRGVNTEAFF

d_call: TRBD1
v_call: TRBV28
clone_size: -
j_call: TRBJ1-5
cdr3_length: 17
cdr3_nt: TGTGCCAGCAGTTTATTTGGGACAGGGGCCCGCAATCAGCCCCAGCATTTT
cdr3_aa: CASSLFGTGARNQPQHF

d_call: -
v_call: TRBV11-2
clone_size: -
j_call: TRBJ2-5
cdr3_length: 12
cdr3_nt: TGTGCCAGCAGCCGCCTCCGGGAGACCCAGTACTTC
cdr3_aa: CASSRLRETQYF

d_call: -
v_call: TRBV6-1
clone_size: -
j_call: TRBJ2-1
cdr3_length: 15
cdr3_nt: TGTGCCAGCAGTGAACCGGTCACAGACTACAATGAGCAGTTCTTC
cdr3_aa: CASSEPVTDYNEQFF

d_call: -
v_call: TRBV5-1
clone_size: -
j_call: TRBJ2-1
cdr3_length: 16
cdr3_nt: TGCGCCAGCAGCTTGGCCGGCGGCGGTCCGTACAATGAGCAGTTCTTC
cdr3_aa: CASSLAGGGPYNEQFF

d_call: -
v_call: TRBV7-8
clone_size: once
j_call: TRBJ2-1
cdr3_length: 16
cdr3_nt: TGTGCCAGCAGCTTCCCCGAAGTCTACTCCTACAATGAGCAGTTCTTC
cdr3_aa: CASSFPEVYSYNEQFF